One and the same sample provided the 26 T cell receptor beta chains below, sequenced in a study of siplizumab effects on memory and regulatory T cells. Repertoires were generated with immunoSEQ multiplex PCR, while TCRdb's copy carries only in-frame clones and drops some. The top ten hold about 1.1% of the sample, which has over 90,000 clones, 92% seen once. The specimen sequenced was CD4+ T cells sorted from blood. These receptors came from a human donor in good health.

The chain employs TRBV6-5 and TRBJ1-2, with TRBD1 as a possible D gene (5 bases). Trimming took off 7 bases at V and 5 bases at J, with 14 bases between the two ends. The CDR3 spans 13 residues. Germline V gene data show CDR1 as MNHEY and CDR2 as SVGAGI. For the CDR3, the DNA is TGTGCCAGCACTAGGGACCCCTCTTATGGCTACACCTTC. This encodes CASTRDPSYGYTF.

The chain carries TRBV19 and TRBJ2-5, with a possible D match to TRBD1 (5 bases). This CDR3 region has 14 residues. Germline V gene lookup returns CDR1 LNHDA and CDR2 SQIVND (reference sequence). Trimming took 6 bases from V and 3 from J, leaving 14 bases between them. CDR3 protein: CASRKGYAEETQYF. The CDR3 DNA sequence: TGTGCCAGTAGAAAGGGGTACGCTGAAGAGACCCAGTACTTC. Full variable domain (rest looked up from reference TRBV19 and TRBJ2-5): DGGITQSPKYLFRKEGQNVTLSCEQNLNHDAMYWYRQDPGQGLRLIYYSQIVNDFQKGDIAEGYSVSREKKESFPLTVTSAQKNPTAFYLCASRKGYAEETQYFGPGTRLLVL.

This chain links TRBV12-2 with TRBJ2-7; the D call of TRBD2 is as the table states it, not checked on the DNA. TRBV12-2 represents a pseudogene. The CDR3 runs 20 residues. DNA for the CDR3: TGTGCAAGTCGCTTAGCGCGGGGTTATAAGACTAGCGGGAGTGCCTACGAGCAGTACTTC. It translates to CASRLARGYKTSGSAYEQYF.

The rearrangement links TRBV5-8 to TRBJ2-1, with 12 bases matching TRBD2. J lost 3 bases, V lost 4 bases, and 2 bases had no gene match. Germline loops: CDR1 SGHTS, CDR2 YDEGEE. CDR3 length: 15 residues. CDR3 coding DNA: TGTGCCAGCAGCGCGGGACTAGCGGGCTACAATGAGCAGTTCTTC. This gives the protein CASSAGLAGYNEQFF. Drawing the rest from reference TRBV5-8 and TRBJ2-1, the complete variable domain is EAGVTQSPTHLIKTRGQQATLRCSPISGHTSVYWYQQALGLGLQFLLWYDEGEERNRGNFPPRFSGRQFPNYSSELNVNALELEDSALYLCASSAGLAGYNEQFFGPGTRLTVL.

Worth noting for this clone: The same CDR3 can be traced to other DNA sequences in this sample. The V and J genes are TRBV2 and TRBJ2-1, with D possibly called TRBD1 or TRBD2 (5 bases each). The CDR3 is 16 residues long. Germline V gene sequence: CDR1 SNHLY, CDR2 FYNNEI. The V and J ends lost 6 bases and 4 bases respectively, with 19 bases between them. The CDR3 bases are TGTGCCAGCAGAGGCGTCCGGGATAGGGGATACAATGAGCAGTTCTTC. It is translated as CASRGVRDRGYNEQFF.

V usage is TRBV10-3 and J usage is TRBJ2-1, with TRBD2 matching over 8 bases. The CDR3 has 15 residues. Germline V CDR1 and CDR2: ENHRY, SYGVKD. The trim removed 2 bases at V and 7 bases at J, leaving 7 bases unmatched. Written as DNA, the CDR3 is TGTGCCATCAGTGAGACTAGCGGAGTGGGGAATGAGCAGTTCTTC. Translating gives CAISETSGVGNEQFF.

This chain links TRBV19 with TRBJ2-2, with 8 bases identical to TRBD1. CDR1 LNHDA and CDR2 SQIVND come from the germline V gene (reference sequence). The CDR3 length is 14 residues. V gave up 6 bases and J gave up 5 bases; unmatched junction bases: 5. The CDR3 region is CASRRTGRTGELFF. The CDR3 bases are TGTGCCAGTAGGAGGACAGGGCGAACCGGGGAGCTGTTTTTT.

This chain links TRBV5-1 with TRBJ2-1; 11 bases align to TRBD2. The CDR3 length is 15 residues. The V gene's germline CDR1 is SGHRS and CDR2 YFSETQ. J lost 9 bases, V lost 4 bases, and 9 bases had no gene match. Written as DNA, the CDR3 is TGCGCCAGCAGCATGACTAGCGGGACGAGTAGTGAGCAGTTCTTC. It yields the protein CASSMTSGTSSEQFF. The variable domain in full, completed from reference TRBV5-1 and TRBJ2-1, reads KAGVTQTPRYLIKTRGQQVTLSCSPISGHRSVSWYQQTPGQGLQFLFEYFSETQRNKGNFPGRFSGRQFSNSRSEMNVSTLELGDSALYLCASSMTSGTSSEQFFGPGTRLTVL.

This clone was detected a few times. The V and J genes are TRBV29-1 and TRBJ1-1; the D gene is possibly TRBD1 (5 bases). Germline V lookup: CDR1 SQVTM, CDR2 ANQGSEA. CDR3 length: 12 residues. Trimming cost V 7 bases and J 8 bases, with 17 bases left between them. CDR3 bases: TGCAGCGGCGGTGGATGGGACGGAGAAGCTTTCTTT. It codes for CSGGGWDGEAFF. The entire variable domain, with the rest obtained from reference TRBV29-1 and TRBJ1-1, is as follows: SAVISQKPSRDICQRGTSLTIQCQVDSQVTMMFWYRQQPGQSLTLIATANQGSEATYESGFVIDKFPISRPNLTFSTLTVSNMSPEDSSIYLCSGGGWDGEAFFGQGTRLTVV.

The chain uses TRBV27 and TRBJ1-1; D perhaps matches TRBD1 (5 bases). The V and J ends lost 2 bases and 3 bases respectively, with 16 bases between them. This CDR3 region has 16 residues. The germline V gene has CDR1 MNHEY and CDR2 SMNVEV (reference sequence). The CDR3 DNA is TGTGCCAGCAGTTTAAGAGCCGGGGCAACGCACACTGAAGCTTTCTTT. Protein sequence: CASSLRAGATHTEAFF.

The chain uses TRBV27 and TRBJ2-5, with 9 bases aligning to TRBD1. V lost 0 bases and J lost 3; bases outside the gene matches: 2. This CDR3 has 15 residues. Germline V gene sequence: CDR1 MNHEY, CDR2 SMNVEV (reference sequence). In DNA, the CDR3 is TGTGCCAGCAGTTTATCAGGGACAGGGAAAGAGACCCAGTACTTC. Translated: CASSLSGTGKETQYF.

The rearrangement joins TRBV2 to TRBJ2-5; TRBD1 aligns across 10 bases. Germline assignment: CDR1 SNHLY and CDR2 FYNNEI. The CDR3 has 16 amino acids. J was trimmed by 5 bases and V by 5 bases; bases with no gene match: 11. The CDR3 nucleotides are TGTGCCAGCAGTTTGAAGCCGGGACAGGGGTGGGAGACCCAGTACTTC. This translates into CASSLKPGQGWETQYF. The entire variable domain, with the rest obtained from reference TRBV2 and TRBJ2-5, is as follows: EPEVTQTPSHQVTQMGQEVILRCVPISNHLYFYWYRQILGQKVEFLVSFYNNEISEKSEIFDDQFSVERPDGSNFTLKIRSTKLEDSAMYFCASSLKPGQGWETQYFGPGTRLLVL.

V and J are TRBV11-2 and TRBJ1-3; tentative D call: TRBD1 (6 bases). Trimming left V 4 bases short and J 4 bases short, with 20 bases between. CDR1 is SGHAT and CDR2 is FQNNGV in the germline V gene. This CDR3 spans 17 amino acids. CDR3 DNA sequence: TGTGCCAGCAGCTCGCCTTACACTCTTGACAGGGGAAACACCATATATTTT. Translation gives CASSSPYTLDRGNTIYF.

The chain carries TRBV7-9 and TRBJ2-3; D not resolved. Germline CDR1 and CDR2: SEHNR and FQNEAQ (reference sequence). The CDR3 spans 15 residues. V lost 2 bases and J lost 2, with 11 bases in between. As DNA, the CDR3 is TGTGCCAGCAGCTTACACAGACCCTACACAGATACGCAGTATTTT. This translates into CASSLHRPYTDTQYF.

V and J are TRBV4-1 and TRBJ1-6; D is possibly TRBD1 (5 bases). Trimming pared 1 base from V and 10 bases from J, leaving 17 bases between. CDR1 is MGHRA and CDR2 is YSYEKL in the germline V gene. This CDR3 spans 16 amino acids. The CDR3: CASSQGPPRVNSPLHF. CDR3 DNA: TGCGCCAGCAGCCAAGGACCCCCCAGGGTTAACTCACCCCTCCACTTT.

V is TRBV7-6 and J is TRBJ1-2; a possible D gene is TRBD1 (5 bases). This CDR3 has 14 residues. Germline V gives CDR1 SGHVS, CDR2 FNYEAQ. V was cut by 4 bases and J by 2 bases, with 11 bases left in between. The CDR3 protein is CASSYRQGNYGYTF. CDR3 bases: TGTGCCAGCAGCTATCGCCAGGGAAACTATGGCTACACCTTC.

The chain couples TRBV6-5 to TRBJ2-3, with 8 bases fitting TRBD1. The germline V gene has CDR1 MNHEY and CDR2 SVGAGI. This CDR3 contains 14 residues. V gave up 10 bases and J gave up 5 bases; unmatched junction bases: 11. CDR3 amino acids: CATKNDRGGDTQYF. CDR3 bases: TGTGCCACCAAGAATGACAGGGGTGGAGATACGCAGTATTTT.

The V gene is TRBV5-1, the J gene TRBJ2-2; D assignment may be TRBD1 or TRBD2 (5 bases each). CDR3 length equals 17 residues. V lost 4 bases and J lost 0, with 16 bases in between. Germline V lookup: CDR1 SGHRS, CDR2 YFSETQ. The CDR3, as DNA: TGCGCCAGCAGCGGTATGGGGGATCTCGCGAACACCGGGGAGCTGTTTTTT. It encodes CASSGMGDLANTGELFF.

The V gene is TRBV7-3, the J gene TRBJ2-2; no firm D call. V gave up 2 bases and J gave up 2 bases, with 9 bases separating them. The V gene's germline CDR1 is SGHTA and CDR2 FQGTGA. The CDR3 sequence is 15 residues long. The CDR3 bases are TGTGCCAGCAGCTTAGGACGGGCAAACACCGGGGAGCTGTTTTTT. Translation gives CASSLGRANTGELFF.

The gene calls are TRBV7-8 and TRBJ2-2, with D uncertain. CDR3 length equals 19 residues. V was cut by 5 bases and J by 1 base, with 23 bases left in between. CDR1 is SGHVS and CDR2 is FQNEAQ in the germline V gene. The CDR3 region is CASSPILGATFLNTGELFF. Here the CDR3 DNA reads TGTGCCAGCAGCCCTATTCTCGGCGCCACGTTCTTGAACACCGGGGAGCTGTTTTTT.

A single count supports this clone. The chain is built from TRBV4-2 and TRBJ1-1; no clear D gene. The germline gives CDR1 LGHNA, CDR2 YNFKEQ. Trimming shortened V by 1 base and J by 0 bases, and 12 bases separated the two germline ends. This CDR3 comprises 16 residues. This CDR3 is CASSQVRKTLNTEAFF. The CDR3 coding sequence is TGTGCCAGCAGCCAAGTAAGAAAGACCCTGAACACTGAAGCTTTCTTT.

The J gene is TRBJ2-7, the V gene TRBV11-2, with D maybe TRBD1 (5 bases). Trimming removed 5 bases from V and 5 bases from J, with 25 bases in between. Germline lookup yields CDR1 SGHAT and CDR2 FQNNGV. This CDR3 is 17 amino acids long. The CDR3 reads CASSPNRAGKVFDEQYF. CDR3 nucleotides: TGTGCCAGCAGCCCGAACCGGGCAGGGAAAGTTTTTGACGAGCAGTACTTC.

The V call is TRBV7-2, the J call TRBJ2-2, with D uncertain. V was clipped by 5 bases and J by 1 base, with 11 bases between them. Germline V gene lookup returns CDR1 SGHTA and CDR2 FQGNSA. The CDR3 contains 15 residues. CDR3 DNA: TGTGCCAGCAGCCGAGAGTCAGGGAACACCGGGGAGCTGTTTTTT. Amino acids: CASSRESGNTGELFF.

The chain uses TRBV5-6 and TRBJ1-3; D ambiguous. This CDR3 has 14 residues. V dropped 1 base and J dropped 4 bases, with 9 bases sitting between them. In germline, CDR1 is SGHDT, CDR2 YYEEEE. The CDR3 sequence is CASSLSRGGNTIYF. As DNA, the CDR3 is TGTGCCAGCAGCTTGTCTCGAGGGGGAAACACCATATATTTT.

The gene calls are TRBV9 and TRBJ2-1; 9 positions match TRBD2. From germline, CDR1 is SGDLS and CDR2 YYNGEE. V dropped 0 bases and J dropped 2; count of bases not matched to a gene: 6. This CDR3 contains 17 residues. CDR3 nucleotide sequence: TGTGCCAGCAGCGTAGTGAGGGCTAGCGGGGCCTACAATGAGCAGTTCTTC. Protein sequence: CASSVVRASGAYNEQFF.

The chain has TRBV7-3 and TRBJ2-7; 9 bases are shared with TRBD2. Germline assignment: CDR1 SGHTA and CDR2 FQGTGA. The CDR3 extends over 11 amino acids. V dropped 9 bases and J dropped 6; count of bases not matched to a gene: 3. For the CDR3, the DNA is TGTGCCAGACATAGCGGGGGCGAGCAGTACTTC. Its translation is CARHSGGEQYF.